The 29 T cell receptor beta chains reported below all come from one sample, sequenced in a study of blood T cell repertoires in COVID-19. Sequencing was performed with immunoSEQ multiplex PCR; in TCRdb, only in-frame clones are kept and a portion is missing. Here the sample spans about 140,000 clones, about four fifths being singletons. Sequenced: peripheral blood. These receptors came from a man in his 70s who had recovered from COVID-19.

This clone was found a few times. The chain recombines TRBV27 with TRBJ1-6; D is ambiguous. Looked up from germline, CDR1 is MNHEY and CDR2 is SMNVEV (reference sequence). This CDR3 spans 12 amino acids. V was pared by 3 bases and J by 12 bases, with 9 bases between. CDR3 protein: CASSLSVGPLHF. In DNA form, the CDR3 reads TGTGCCAGCAGTTTGTCCGTCGGACCCCTCCACTTT.

The CDR3 region is CASSQDDNSYGYTF. The CDR3 DNA sequence: TGCGCCAGCAGCCAAGACGACAACTCCTATGGCTACACCTTC. The rearrangement uses TRBV4-3 and TRBJ1-2; D gene ambiguous. The ends were cut back, 0 bases at V and 4 bases at J, with 9 bases in the middle. The germline CDR1 and CDR2 sequences are LGHNA and YSLEER. This CDR3 region has 14 residues.

V is TRBV29-1 and J is TRBJ2-3, with a possible D match to TRBD1 (5 bases). This CDR3 contains 13 residues. The V and J ends lost 1 base and 6 bases respectively, with 11 bases between them. Germline V gives CDR1 SQVTM, CDR2 ANQGSEA. The CDR3 sequence: CSVEGQRADTQYF. The CDR3 DNA follows: TGCAGCGTTGAAGGACAGCGTGCTGATACGCAGTATTTT.

This clone was seen a handful of times. The rearrangement uses TRBV3-1 (or the pseudogene TRBV3-2) and TRBJ2-3; TRBD2 matches at 8 bases. Unmatched junction bases numbered 13, after V lost 6 bases and J lost 5 bases. CDR3 length: 16 residues. Germline V lookup: CDR1 LGHDT, CDR2 YNNKEL (reference sequence). The CDR3 region is CASSRRSGNGGDTQYF. The CDR3 nucleotides read TGTGCCAGCAGTCGACGTAGCGGGAACGGCGGAGATACGCAGTATTTT.

The chain uses TRBV18 and TRBJ2-7; 9 nucleotides match TRBD1. This CDR3 comprises 16 residues. J lost 2 bases, V lost 3 bases, and 8 bases had no gene match. Germline V gene sequence: CDR1 KGHSH, CDR2 LQKENI. The CDR3 spells CASSPSRDRVAYEQYF. In DNA form, the CDR3 reads TGTGCCAGCTCACCTTCCCGGGACAGGGTAGCCTACGAGCAGTACTTC.

This clone was counted a single time. The chain is built from TRBV7-9 and TRBJ2-5; no definite D call. Trimming took 5 bases from V and 5 from J, leaving 6 bases between them. Germline CDR1 and CDR2: SEHNR and FQNEAQ (reference sequence). The CDR3 loop spans 11 amino acids. In DNA, the CDR3 is TGTGCCAGCAGCCCCCGGGAGACCCAGTACTTC. It yields the protein CASSPRETQYF.

The chain is built from TRBV7-6 and TRBJ2-7, with TRBD1 matching 10 bases. Germline V CDR1 and CDR2: SGHVS, FNYEAQ. The junction had 5 bases not matched to a gene; V was cut back by 8 bases and J by 4 bases. The CDR3 totals 13 residues. CDR3 in amino acids: CASGTGASYEQYF. The CDR3 coding sequence is TGTGCCAGCGGGACAGGGGCCTCGTACGAGCAGTACTTC.

The chain employs TRBV6-5 and TRBJ2-2; TRBD1 might be the D (6 bases). V was shortened by 2 bases and J by 5 bases, with 9 bases between the two germline ends. This CDR3 spans 14 amino acids. Germline V gene sequence: CDR1 MNHEY, CDR2 SVGAGI. This CDR3 is CASSYLRGTGELFF. CDR3 coding DNA: TGTGCCAGCAGTTACCTCAGGGGTACCGGGGAGCTGTTTTTT.

This chain joins TRBV10-3 and TRBJ2-7, with 13 nucleotides matching TRBD2. J lost 4 bases, V lost 4 bases, and 19 bases had no gene match. CDR1 and CDR2 from the germline V gene are ENHRY and SYGVKD. There are 20 residues in the CDR3. The CDR3 nucleotides read TGTGCCATCAGTGGCGGGAAACTAGCGGGAGGGCTCCAGGGCGTTTACGAGCAGTACTTC. Protein product: CAISGGKLAGGLQGVYEQYF.

The chain is built from TRBV6-5 and TRBJ2-3, with 11 nucleotides matching TRBD2. Trimming cost V 2 bases and J 6 bases; bases outside gene matches: 4. Germline V CDR1 and CDR2: MNHEY, SVGAGI. The CDR3 consists of 15 residues. The CDR3 here is CASSYRSGRGDTQYF. CDR3 DNA: TGTGCCAGCAGTTACCGTAGCGGGAGGGGCGATACGCAGTATTTT.

The chain has TRBV5-1 and TRBJ1-1; D is unclear. This CDR3 contains 14 residues. The germline V gene has CDR1 SGHRS and CDR2 YFSETQ. V gave up 4 bases and J gave up 3 bases, with 13 bases separating them. The CDR3 protein is CASSPGLEDTEAFF. The CDR3 DNA sequence: TGCGCCAGCAGCCCTGGGCTGGAGGACACTGAAGCTTTCTTT.

The V gene is TRBV9, the J gene TRBJ2-3; a possible D gene is TRBD2 (6 bases). CDR1 SGDLS and CDR2 YYNGEE come from the germline V gene. This CDR3 comprises 16 residues. Trimming removed 4 bases at V and 3 bases at J, with 18 bases between. The CDR3 region is CASSKGLPLNTDTQYF. CDR3 coding DNA: TGTGCCAGCAGCAAGGGACTCCCGCTGAATACAGATACGCAGTATTTT.

J is TRBJ1-2 and V is TRBV7-2, with 7 bases matching TRBD1. Germline trimming cut 5 bases from V and 2 bases from J; bases unmatched to any gene: 8. The length of the CDR3 is 15 residues. The V gene's germline CDR1 is SGHTA and CDR2 FQGNSA. The CDR3 region is CASSTRTGYNYGYTF. The CDR3 nucleotides read TGTGCCAGCAGCACGCGGACAGGCTACAACTATGGCTACACCTTC. The variable domain in full, completed from reference TRBV7-2 and TRBJ1-2, reads GAGVSQSPSNKVTEKGKDVELRCDPISGHTALYWYRQSLGQGLEFLIYFQGNSAPDKSGLPSDRFSAERTGGSVSTLTIQRTQQEDSAVYLCASSTRTGYNYGYTFGSGTRLTVV.

The genes are TRBV19 and TRBJ1-5, with D maybe TRBD1 (6 bases). This CDR3 has 16 residues. Per germline, CDR1 LNHDA and CDR2 SQIVND (reference sequence). The CDR3 reads CATKGTSYHSNQPQHF. For the CDR3, the DNA is TGTGCGACTAAGGGGACATCTTACCATAGCAATCAGCCCCAGCATTTT.

The rearrangement uses TRBV9 and TRBJ2-7, with TRBD2 identical over 9 bases. CDR3 length: 15 amino acids. Trimming cost V 0 bases and J 6 bases; bases outside gene matches: 7. Germline V gives CDR1 SGDLS, CDR2 YYNGEE. Here the CDR3 DNA reads TGTGCCAGCAGCGTAGGCCTAGCGGGAAATGGCGAGCAGTACTTC. This translates into CASSVGLAGNGEQYF.

The rearrangement uses TRBV9 and TRBJ1-1, with 8 bases that match TRBD1. From germline, CDR1 is SGDLS and CDR2 YYNGEE. Trimming took 2 bases from V and 1 from J; bases not matched to a gene: 4. The CDR3 has 15 amino acids. The CDR3 DNA reads as TGTGCCAGCAGCGTCCAGGGGGCCAAGAACACTGAAGCTTTCTTT. It is translated as CASSVQGAKNTEAFF.

CDR3 sequence: CSASIAGGPSYEQYF. Written as DNA, the CDR3 is TGCAGTGCTAGTATAGCGGGAGGGCCGTCCTACGAGCAGTACTTC. The V and J genes are TRBV20-1 and TRBJ2-7, with TRBD2 matching over 11 bases. The length of the CDR3 is 15 residues. Germline V gene sequence: CDR1 DFQATT, CDR2 SNEGSKA (reference sequence). Trimming cost V 3 bases and J 1 base; bases outside gene matches: 5.

The chain employs TRBV19 and TRBJ2-7; 8 nucleotides match TRBD1. Losses at the gene ends were 8 bases for V and 1 base for J; bases not matched to a gene: 7. Germline CDR1 is LNHDA and CDR2 is SQIVND (reference sequence). This CDR3 has 14 residues. The CDR3 sequence: CASSDRDRSYEQYF. CDR3 DNA sequence: TGTGCCAGTTCGGACAGGGATAGATCCTACGAGCAGTACTTC.

The gene calls are TRBV15 and TRBJ2-3, with 7 bases aligning to TRBD2. CDR1 and CDR2 (germline): LNHNV, YYDKDF (reference sequence). Losses at the gene ends were 0 bases for V and 5 bases for J; bases not matched to a gene: 11. The CDR3 spans 17 residues. This chain's CDR3 is CATSRDILAVDQDTQYF. DNA of the CDR3: TGTGCCACCAGCAGAGATATCCTAGCGGTCGACCAAGATACGCAGTATTTT.

The chain has TRBV7-8 and TRBJ2-1; TRBD2 matches 9 bases. Trimming took 4 bases from V and 8 from J; bases not matched to a gene: 9. This CDR3 is 15 amino acids long. The germline V gene has CDR1 SGHVS and CDR2 FQNEAQ. CDR3 DNA: TGTGCCAGCAGCTATTTAGCGGGAGTAAGTGATGAGCAGTTCTTC. Translating gives CASSYLAGVSDEQFF. The full variable domain, its missing parts supplied by reference TRBV7-8 and TRBJ2-1, is GAGVSQSPRYKVAKRGQDVALRCDPISGHVSLFWYQQALGQGPEFLTYFQNEAQLDKSGLPSDRFFAERPEGSVSTLKIQRTQQEDSAVYLCASSYLAGVSDEQFFGPGTRLTVL.

The chain combines TRBV19 with TRBJ2-2, with TRBD2 identical over 13 bases. With 6 bases clipped from V and 1 base from J, the junction kept 8 bases outside the gene matches. From germline, CDR1 is LNHDA and CDR2 SQIVND (reference sequence). The CDR3 runs 18 residues. This CDR3 reads CASSLRTSGRVNTGELFF. The CDR3 nucleotides read TGTGCCAGTAGCCTGCGGACTAGCGGGAGAGTGAACACCGGGGAGCTGTTTTTT.

The chain combines TRBV9 with TRBJ2-7, with 10 nucleotides matching TRBD1. Unmatched junction bases numbered 11, after V lost 4 bases and J lost 7 bases. The CDR3 extends over 15 amino acids. CDR1 and CDR2 (germline): SGDLS, YYNGEE. CDR3 nucleotide sequence: TGTGCCAGCAGCCCTAGGGGACAGGGGTCTTGGGAGCAGTACTTC. Translating gives CASSPRGQGSWEQYF.

This clone was counted only a few times. The rearrangement joins TRBV4-3 to TRBJ1-2; 9 bases line up with TRBD1. The CDR3 consists of 14 residues. V trimming: 4 bases; J trimming: 4 bases; junction bases outside the gene matches: 4. Germline CDR1 and CDR2: LGHNA and YSLEER. The CDR3, as DNA: TGCGCCAGCAGCCCAGGACAGGGGCTCTATGGCTACACCTTC. The encoded protein is CASSPGQGLYGYTF.

The V gene is TRBV5-5, the J gene TRBJ2-5, with D possibly TRBD1 on 5 matching bases. There are 13 residues in the CDR3. CDR1 SGHKS and CDR2 YYEKEE come from the germline V gene (reference sequence). V was shortened by 4 bases and J by 0 bases, with 7 bases between the two germline ends. The CDR3 nucleotides read TGTGCCAGCAGCGTGACAGACCAAGAGACCCAGTACTTC. Translated: CASSVTDQETQYF.

The J gene is TRBJ2-1, the V gene TRBV5-1; D is possibly TRBD2 (6 bases). Deletions cut 5 bases from V and 0 bases from J, with 15 bases between. Germline loops: CDR1 SGHRS, CDR2 YFSETQ. CDR3 size: 16 residues. Written as DNA, the CDR3 is TGCGCCAGCAGACCAGGCCTAGCGAGCTCCTACAATGAGCAGTTCTTC. This gives the protein CASRPGLASSYNEQFF.

The CDR3 region has the DNA TGTGCCAGCTCACCGCAGAATTCTAACACCGGGGAGCTGTTTTTT. Its protein product is CASSPQNSNTGELFF. The chain employs TRBV18 and TRBJ2-2; no clear D. CDR1 and CDR2 (germline): KGHSH, LQKENI. CDR3 size: 15 residues. Trimming took off 3 bases at V and 2 bases at J, with 10 bases between the two ends.

In regard to this clone: The sample has other DNA sequences that encode this CDR3 too. The gene calls are TRBV20-1 and TRBJ1-2; D unresolved. The V end was cut by 2 bases, the J end by 5 bases, with 6 bases between. CDR3 length equals 11 residues. The germline V gene has CDR1 DFQATT and CDR2 SNEGSKA (reference sequence). The CDR3 sequence is CSARPGYGYTF. The CDR3, as DNA: TGCAGTGCTAGACCGGGATATGGCTACACCTTC.

The chain carries TRBV10-3 and TRBJ2-5; 8 bases map to TRBD1. Per germline, CDR1 ENHRY and CDR2 SYGVKD. This CDR3 has 14 residues. The ends lost 6 bases at V and 5 bases at J; junction bases unmatched: 8. The CDR3 is CAIRQDRVGETQYF. The CDR3 nucleotides read TGTGCCATCAGGCAGGACAGGGTTGGGGAGACCCAGTACTTC.

The chain employs TRBV2 and TRBJ1-3, with D unresolved. The germline CDR1 and CDR2 sequences are SNHLY and FYNNEI. CDR3 length: 13 amino acids. V lost 5 bases, J lost 4 bases, and 9 bases lay in between. DNA of the CDR3: TGTGCCAGCAGTCTAGGCCGGGGAAACACCATATATTTT. Its translation is CASSLGRGNTIYF.